The next 23 T cell receptor beta chains were all read from a single sample in a study of cytomegalovirus exposure and HLA in healthy donors. The PCR employed 60 Vbeta primers together with 13 Jbeta primers. The repertoire was sequenced with immunoSEQ multiplex PCR; TCRdb's copy has only in-frame clones and lacks some. The table records some 150,000 clones, 81% of them present only once. What was sequenced was PBMCs. The receptors come from a woman aged 50 to 65 in good health and CMV-seronegative.

The chain combines TRBV11-3 with TRBJ2-5, with 10 bases lining up with TRBD2. Germline V lookup: CDR1 SGHNT, CDR2 YENEEA. This CDR3 contains 15 residues. The ends lost 9 bases at V and 4 bases at J; junction bases unmatched: 11. The CDR3 is CARPSGGLLGETQYF. Written as DNA, the CDR3 is TGTGCCAGACCTAGCGGGGGTCTTCTAGGAGAGACCCAGTACTTC.

This clone was seen only a few times. The rearrangement uses TRBV18 and TRBJ1-4, with 7 bases that match TRBD1. This CDR3 spans 15 amino acids. Germline V CDR1 and CDR2: KGHSH, LQKENI. The V gene end was trimmed by 6 bases and the J gene end by 7 bases; junction bases not matched to a gene: 11. In DNA form, the CDR3 reads TGTGCCAGCTCCCCCAGCCAGGGGGAGAGTGAAAAACTGTTTTTT. It translates to CASSPSQGESEKLFF.

The chain couples TRBV11-3 to TRBJ1-3; D might be TRBD1 (5 bases). This CDR3 spans 16 amino acids. Germline V gene lookup returns CDR1 SGHNT and CDR2 YENEEA. V lost 5 bases to trimming and J lost 8 bases, with 22 bases between them. CDR3 sequence (DNA): TGTGCCAGCAGCCCTAGAGGGGAGGGATTCTTTTACACCATATATTTT. It encodes CASSPRGEGFFYTIYF.

The chain recombines TRBV19 with TRBJ1-6, with unresolved D. CDR1 is LNHDA, CDR2 SQIVND, per germline (reference sequence). The CDR3 runs 13 residues. V shed 5 bases and J shed 7 bases, with 9 bases lying between them. This CDR3 reads CASSSNMNSPLHF. In DNA, the CDR3 is TGTGCCAGTAGTTCCAACATGAATTCACCCCTCCACTTT.

The chain combines TRBV5-1 with TRBJ2-5; D possibly corresponds to TRBD2 (6 bases). Trimming shortened V by 0 bases and J by 2 bases, and 8 bases separated the two germline ends. The V gene's germline CDR1 is SGHRS and CDR2 YFSETQ. The CDR3 has 14 residues. CDR3 DNA: TGCGCCAGCAGCTTGGCCGCGGGGCAAGAGACCCAGTACTTC. Residues: CASSLAAGQETQYF.

The chain carries TRBV6-6 and TRBJ1-2; D is perhaps TRBD1 (6 bases). Germline-derived CDR1 and CDR2 are MNHNY and SVGAGI (reference sequence). V was pared by 10 bases and J by 6 bases, with 15 bases between. The CDR3 runs 12 residues. The CDR3 loop is CATQGILNGYTF. CDR3 nucleotides: TGTGCCACCCAGGGGATTTTAAATGGCTACACCTTC.

V usage is TRBV13 and J usage is TRBJ2-5, with 10 bases fitting TRBD1. The DNA end favors TRBJ2-7, so the J call may be wrong. Germline V gene data show CDR1 as PRHDT and CDR2 as FYEKMQ (reference sequence). The CDR3 is made up of 14 amino acids. CDR3 nucleotide sequence: TGTGCCAGCAGCTTCCGGGACAGGGGTGTCGAGCAGTACTTC. Encoded protein: CASSFRDRGVEQYF.

The chain recombines TRBV13 with TRBJ2-1; TRBD2 matches at 13 bases. This CDR3 is built from 16 residues. The V segment lost 5 bases and the J segment 10 bases; nucleotides outside the gene matches: 11. Germline CDR1 and CDR2: PRHDT and FYEKMQ (reference sequence). CDR3 loop: CASSTNPGLAGVEQFF. The CDR3 DNA sequence: TGTGCCAGCAGCACCAACCCTGGACTAGCGGGGGTCGAGCAGTTCTTC.

The CDR3 loop is CASSLRQGYNEQFF. The CDR3 DNA is TGCGCCAGCAGCTTGAGACAGGGATACAATGAGCAGTTCTTC. The V and J genes are TRBV5-1 and TRBJ2-1, with 7 bases matching TRBD1. The CDR3 totals 14 residues. J lost 4 bases, V lost 1 base, and 2 bases had no gene match. Germline loops: CDR1 SGHRS, CDR2 YFSETQ.

Comment on this clone: The identical CDR3 is also encoded by other nucleotide sequences in the sample. This chain connects TRBV4-2 to TRBJ2-7; possibly TRBD1 for D (6 bases). V was pared by 0 bases and J by 0 bases, with 9 bases between. The CDR3 runs 15 residues. The germline V gene encodes CDR1 LGHNA and CDR2 YNFKEQ. The CDR3 nucleotides read TGTGCCAGCAGCCAAGAAGAAGGGGGCTCCTACGAGCAGTACTTC. This encodes CASSQEEGGSYEQYF.

As regards this clone: In the same sample, other DNA sequences code for this CDR3. V gene TRBV28 combines with J gene TRBJ2-3; no reliable D call. The CDR3 is 14 amino acids. The V end was cut by 3 bases, the J end by 3 bases, with 10 bases between. Germline loops: CDR1 MDHEN, CDR2 SYDVKM. The CDR3 coding sequence is TGTGCCAGCAGTTTCGTAGCCGGGACAGATACGCAGTATTTT. Translation: CASSFVAGTDTQYF. Complete variable domain (other parts from reference TRBV28 and TRBJ2-3): DVKVTQSSRYLVKRTGEKVFLECVQDMDHENMFWYRQDPGLGLRLIYFSYDVKMKEKGDIPEGYSVSREKKERFSLILESASTNQTSMYLCASSFVAGTDTQYFGPGTRLTVL.

This chain connects TRBV7-9 to TRBJ2-5; possibly TRBD2 for D (6 bases). The CDR3 loop spans 15 amino acids. CDR1 and CDR2 (germline): SEHNR, FQNEAQ (reference sequence). Trimming took off 3 bases at V and 0 bases at J, with 11 bases between the two ends. The CDR3 DNA reads TGTGCCAGCAGCTTGCGCATAGCGGACCAAGAGACCCAGTACTTC. Protein product: CASSLRIADQETQYF.

The chain joins TRBV11-2 to TRBJ2-7, with 10 bases fitting TRBD1. Per germline, CDR1 SGHAT and CDR2 FQNNGV. The CDR3 loop spans 15 amino acids. Germline trimming cut 5 bases from V and 7 bases from J; bases unmatched to any gene: 11. CDR3 sequence: CASSISGTGVGEQYF. The CDR3 region has the DNA TGTGCCAGCAGCATATCCGGGACAGGGGTTGGTGAGCAGTACTTC.

This rearrangement joins TRBV5-8 to TRBJ1-5, with 7 bases fitting TRBD1. V trimming: 4 bases; J trimming: 1 base; junction bases outside the gene matches: 2. Germline V gives CDR1 SGHTS, CDR2 YDEGEE. The CDR3 runs 14 residues. CDR3 coding DNA: TGTGCCAGCAGCCGGGGACAGAGCAATCAGCCCCAGCATTTT. It translates to CASSRGQSNQPQHF.

The J gene is TRBJ2-5, the V gene TRBV2, with a weak D call TRBD2 (5 bases). The CDR3 totals 12 residues. In germline, CDR1 is SNHLY, CDR2 FYNNEI. V lost 4 bases to trimming and J lost 11 bases, with 14 bases between them. This CDR3 is CASSVLGGEQYF. CDR3 DNA sequence: TGTGCCAGCAGTGTCCTAGGAGGAGAGCAGTACTTC. The entire variable domain, with the rest obtained from reference TRBV2 and TRBJ2-5, is as follows: EPEVTQTPSHQVTQMGQEVILRCVPISNHLYFYWYRQILGQKVEFLVSFYNNEISEKSEIFDDQFSVERPDGSNFTLKIRSTKLEDSAMYFCASSVLGGEQYFGPGTRLLVL.

The genes are TRBV7-6 and TRBJ2-7; TRBD1 matches 9 bases. The germline gives CDR1 SGHVS, CDR2 FNYEAQ. The J segment lost 6 bases and the V segment lost 3 bases, leaving 6 bases of the junction unmatched. The CDR3 is 14 residues long. CDR3 amino acids: CASSFTGGESEQYF. CDR3 sequence (DNA): TGTGCCAGCAGCTTTACAGGGGGCGAGTCCGAGCAGTACTTC.

The chain has TRBV5-1 and TRBJ2-2, with D perhaps TRBD2 (6 bases). V shed 2 bases and J shed 5 bases, with 13 bases lying between them. This CDR3 is built from 15 residues. In germline, CDR1 is SGHRS, CDR2 YFSETQ. CDR3 protein: CASSFGGGSTGELFF. DNA for the CDR3: TGCGCCAGCAGCTTTGGGGGAGGATCGACCGGGGAGCTGTTTTTT.

This clone was counted a few times. V is TRBV5-6 and J is TRBJ1-1; 7 bases fit TRBD1. V lost 5 bases, J lost 3 bases, and 10 bases stayed unmatched. CDR3 size: 15 residues. Germline CDR1 SGHDT, CDR2 YYEEEE. For the CDR3, the DNA is TGTGCCAGCAGTCCCGAACCGGGACAGTACACTGAAGCTTTCTTT. Encoded protein: CASSPEPGQYTEAFF.

This rearrangement joins TRBV9 to TRBJ1-6; the match to TRBD1 covers 10 bases. Germline CDR1 and CDR2: SGDLS and YYNGEE. V shed 4 bases and J 11 bases; nucleotides not matched to a gene: 6. The CDR3 extends over 14 amino acids. CDR3 sequence: CASSPGQGVTPLHF. DNA of the CDR3: TGTGCCAGCAGCCCCGGACAGGGGGTTACACCCCTCCACTTT.

The chain couples TRBV10-3 to TRBJ2-5; 12 bases align to TRBD2. Germline CDR1 ENHRY, CDR2 SYGVKD. V dropped 6 bases and J dropped 5; count of bases not matched to a gene: 7. This CDR3 comprises 15 residues. CDR3 bases: TGTGCCATCAGCCCCGGGACTAGCGGGTCCGAGACCCAGTACTTC. Its translation: CAISPGTSGSETQYF.

About this clone: Compared with germline, one end of the junction differs, possibly owing to a read error. The V and J genes are TRBV7-9 and TRBJ1-6; TRBD1 is a possible D gene (6 bases). The length of the CDR3 is 16 residues. Germline V gives CDR1 SEHNR, CDR2 FQNEAQ (reference sequence). The chain's CDR3 is CSSSLRGIPGNSPLHF. The DNA for the CDR3 is TGTTCCAGCAGCTTAAGGGGGATCCCCGGTAATTCACCCCTCCACTTT.

This chain connects TRBV28 to TRBJ2-1, with 7 bases identical to TRBD2. Germline V CDR1 and CDR2: MDHEN, SYDVKM. The V segment lost 4 bases and the J segment 9 bases; nucleotides outside the gene matches: 12. CDR3 size: 15 residues. In nucleotides, the CDR3 is TGTGCCAGCAGTTCCCCCCCAAGTGGGGAGGGTGAGCAGTTCTTC. Its protein is CASSSPPSGEGEQFF. The full variable domain, in which reference TRBV28 and TRBJ2-1 provide the parts outside the CDR3, is DVKVTQSSRYLVKRTGEKVFLECVQDMDHENMFWYRQDPGLGLRLIYFSYDVKMKEKGDIPEGYSVSREKKERFSLILESASTNQTSMYLCASSSPPSGEGEQFFGPGTRLTVL.

The chain couples TRBV27 to TRBJ1-2, with D possibly matching TRBD1 (5 bases). V lost 6 bases, J lost 1 base, and 21 bases lay in between. Germline CDR1 MNHEY, CDR2 SMNVEV (reference sequence). The CDR3 loop spans 17 amino acids. Here the CDR3 DNA reads TGTGCCAGCAGCCCAAGGGGTGGGGGGAGGGTTAACTATGGCTACACCTTC. Translated, it gives CASSPRGGGRVNYGYTF.